This is a list of T cell receptor beta chains from one sample in a study of CD8 T cells in Susac syndrome. TCRdb re-called the immunoSEQ multiplex PCR reads with MiXCR, one entry per CDR3 protein. Of 95,000 or so distinct CDR3 sequences listed, 85% to 95% are singletons. Sequencing input: CD8+ T cells from PBMCs. Every receptor here comes from a human donor in good health. CDR3s include the opening cysteine and the closing phenylalanine or tryptophan. The order of the fields is D gene, J gene, clone size, V gene, CDR3 DNA, CDR3 protein. The D gene is left open where the match is weak. Clone size appears in some rows only: once, few, many, or a class for an expanded clone.

. TRBJ2-7 . TRBV2 TGTGCCAGCAGTGAACACGATAGGGAGCAGTACTTC CASSEHDREQYF
TRBD1 TRBJ2-7 . TRBV20-1 TGCAGTGCCGATCCCGGGACAGGGCCCTACGAGCAGTACTTC CSADPGTGPYEQYF
. TRBJ1-2 . TRBV7-2 TGTGCCAGCAGCATTCACAGGGCCCTGCAAAACTATGGCTACACCTTC CASSIHRALQNYGYTF
. TRBJ1-1 . TRBV5-1 TGCGCCAGCAGCCTTACGACAGGAGATGAAGCTTTCTTT CASSLTTGDEAFF
. TRBJ2-7 few TRBV20-1 TGCAGTGCTAGTCAACCCCAAGGGGGGGCCTACGAGCAGTACTTC CSASQPQGGAYEQYF
. TRBJ2-3 . TRBV6-5 TGTGCCAGCAGTTACCGCCCGGGCGCAGATACGCAGTATTTT CASSYRPGADTQYF
. TRBJ1-2 . TRBV25-1 TGTGCCAGCTGGGGCGGGGCACGAGGCTACACCTTC CASWGGARGYTF
TRBD1 TRBJ1-1 . TRBV7-9 TGTGCCAGCAGCACCCCCGACAGGGGGCGAGCTGAAGCTTTCTTT CASSTPDRGRAEAFF
TRBD2 TRBJ2-7 . TRBV11-2 TGTGCCAGCAGCTTAGCCTCTAGCGGCTACGAGCAGTACTTC CASSLASSGYEQYF
. TRBJ1-4 . TRBV20-1 TGCAGTGCTAGAGTAAGGTCCGCAACTAATGAAAAACTGTTTTTT CSARVRSATNEKLFF
TRBD2 TRBJ2-3 . TRBV7-2 TGTGCCAGCAGCTTTGGGGGGGTGGATACGCAGTATTTT CASSFGGVDTQYF
TRBD1 TRBJ1-5 . TRBV20-1 TGCAGTGCTAGCGTCCCGGGACAGGGGGAGGTTGAGCATTTT CSASVPGQGEVEHF
. TRBJ2-7 . TRBV30 TGTGCCTGGGCGACCGTCAGAAACTACGAGCAGTACTTC CAWATVRNYEQYF
. TRBJ1-2 . TRBV9 TGTGCCAGCAGCGTAGCTGTAAACGGTTTTAACTATGGCTACACCTTC CASSVAVNGFNYGYTF
TRBD1 TRBJ1-4 . TRBV10-3 TGTGCCATCAGTGACCCCGGACAGGGCCGGGTCAATGAAAAACTGTTTTTT CAISDPGQGRVNEKLFF
. TRBJ1-2 . TRBV6-6 TGTGCCAGCAGTTACTCATCGGTCTATGGCTACACCTTC CASSYSSVYGYTF
. TRBJ1-2 . TRBV12-3/TRBV12-4 TGTGCCAGCAGTTTGGCAGTAGATGGCTACACCTTC CASSLAVDGYTF
. TRBJ2-1 . TRBV7-3 TGTGCCAGCAGCTTAAGACGGTGGGGAGACTACAATGAGCAGTTCTTC CASSLRRWGDYNEQFF
. TRBJ2-7 . TRBV10-2 TGCGCCAGCCAAAATCCCGGGCAATTCTACGAGCAGTACTTC CASQNPGQFYEQYF
. TRBJ2-7 few TRBV2 TGTGCCAGCCTCGAGGGGGGGGACGAGCAGTACTTC CASLEGGDEQYF
. TRBJ2-3 . TRBV2 TGTGCCAGCAGTGAAGGGGATGATACGCAGTATTTT CASSEGDDTQYF
TRBD1 TRBJ1-6 once TRBV11-2 TGTGCCAGCAGCCTTGGACAGGACTTATATAATTCACCCCTCCACTTT CASSLGQDLYNSPLHF
TRBD2 TRBJ2-7 . TRBV27 TGTGCCAGCACCCCAAGTGGACTAGCGGACTACGAGCAGTACTTC CASTPSGLADYEQYF
TRBD1 TRBJ1-2 . TRBV3-1 TGTGCCAGCAGCCCGAGCCCGACAGGGGAGTCCGGGTATGGCTACACCTTC CASSPSPTGESGYGYTF
TRBD1 TRBJ2-7 few TRBV23-1 TGCGCCAGCGCAAGCACCACAGGGGAAGGGAACTACGAGCAGTACTTC CASASTTGEGNYEQYF
. TRBJ1-1 . TRBV6-6 TGTGCCAGCAGTGACAGGAACCGGAACACTGAAGCTTTCTTT CASSDRNRNTEAFF
. TRBJ2-7 . TRBV6-5 TGTGCCAGCAGAACCCTCCCGGGGATGTTATACGAGCAGTACTTC CASRTLPGMLYEQYF
. TRBJ1-1 . TRBV9 TGTGCCAGCAGCGTAGAAAGAAACACTGAAGCTTTCTTT CASSVERNTEAFF
TRBD1 TRBJ2-7 . TRBV10-3 TGTGCCATCAGCGTTAAGGACAGGGTCGGTTCCTACGAGCAGTACTTC CAISVKDRVGSYEQYF
TRBD1 TRBJ1-2 . TRBV5-6 TGTGCCAGCAGCTACTATCCTCGGACAGGGACTAACTATGGCTACACCTTC CASSYYPRTGTNYGYTF